This entry lists 22 T cell receptor beta chains sequenced from one sample in a study of naive and memory T cell subsets. Study observations and caveats: Naive repertoires, especially CD8, held a few larger clonotypes, possibly memory cells re-expressing CD45RA.

Two oligonucleotides, mixed equimolar, formed the beta constant-region primer covering TRBC1 and TRBC2. Ligated cDNA was amplified by four rounds of PCR with nested alpha and beta constant-region primers and SP2. TCRdb reprocessed the UMI-ligation and nested PCR reads via MiXCR and lists one record per CDR3 protein. The sample comprises tens of thousands of distinct CDR3 sequences, roughly 12% of which are singletons, and more than 0.11% rests with the top ten. No antigens are known for them. Material for sequencing was naive CD4+ T cells from blood. The origin of the receptors is a human donor in good health.

Many counts were recorded for this clonotype. This chain connects TRBV12-3 or TRBV12-4 to TRBJ1-1; no clear D. This CDR3 comprises 13 residues. Between the trimmed V and J ends, which lost 3 bases and 1 base, there was a span of 6 bases. CDR3 nucleotides: TGTGCCAGCAGTTTTTCGGCGAACACTGAAGCTTTCTTT. Protein product: CASSFSANTEAFF.

This clonotype was seen only a few times. The chain employs TRBV28 and TRBJ1-4; TRBD1 is a possible D gene (6 bases). CDR1 and CDR2 from the germline V gene are MDHEN and SYDVKM. Between the trimmed V and J ends, which lost 10 bases and 0 bases, there was a span of 12 bases. The CDR3 is 14 residues long. This chain's CDR3 is CAIGTGTTNEKLFF. CDR3 nucleotides: TGTGCCATCGGAACAGGGACAACTAATGAAAAACTGTTTTTT.

The gene calls are TRBV27 and TRBJ2-5; D unclear. Trimming shortened V by 3 bases and J by 5 bases, and 16 bases separated the two germline ends. The CDR3 runs 15 residues. Germline loops: CDR1 MNHEY, CDR2 SMNVEV (reference sequence). CDR3 in amino acids: CASSFGSGGFETQYF. The CDR3 bases are TGTGCCAGCAGTTTTGGGTCGGGTGGGTTCGAGACCCAGTACTTC.

This clonotype was counted a few times. The genes are TRBV12-3 or TRBV12-4 and TRBJ2-5, with D tentatively TRBD1 (6 bases). The CDR3 is made up of 13 amino acids. The ends were cut back, 3 bases at V and 3 bases at J, with 8 bases in the middle. CDR3 coding DNA: TGTGCCAGCAGTTTTAAGGGGGAAGAGACCCAGTACTTC. Protein: CASSFKGEETQYF.

This clonotype came up many times. The chain has TRBV12-3 or TRBV12-4 and TRBJ2-2, with 8 bases lining up with TRBD2. V was clipped by 8 bases and J by 5 bases; unmatched bases: 10. The CDR3 extends over 15 amino acids. CDR3 residues: CASDVNGGGTGELFF. CDR3 DNA: TGTGCCAGCGACGTGAACGGGGGGGGGACCGGGGAGCTGTTTTTT.

This clonotype has ten or more counts. J is TRBJ2-1 and V is TRBV12-3 or TRBV12-4; D gene unclear. The CDR3 has 12 residues. Trimming took 5 bases from V and 4 from J, leaving 6 bases between them. CDR3 protein: CASSPTYNEQFF. The CDR3 nucleotides read TGTGCCAGCAGTCCGACTTACAATGAGCAGTTCTTC.

V gene TRBV6-1 combines with J gene TRBJ1-1; D perhaps matches TRBD1 (6 bases). Between the trimmed V and J ends, which lost 6 bases and 2 bases, there was a span of 13 bases. The CDR3 length is 14 residues. The germline CDR1 and CDR2 sequences are MNHNS and SASEGT. CDR3 residues: CASRGGQGNTEAFF. Here the CDR3 DNA reads TGTGCCAGCAGGGGGGGGCAGGGAAACACTGAAGCTTTCTTT.

This clonotype turned up a few times. This chain links TRBV25-1 with TRBJ2-2, with TRBD2 matching 11 bases. The V gene's germline CDR1 is MGHDK and CDR2 SYGVNS. The CDR3 has 18 residues. V lost 3 bases, J lost 0 bases, and 6 bases stayed unmatched. The CDR3 protein is CASSDPGLAVTNTGELFF. For the CDR3, the DNA is TGTGCCAGCAGTGACCCGGGACTAGCGGTGACGAACACCGGGGAGCTGTTTTTT. Using reference TRBV25-1 and TRBJ2-2 for the parts outside the CDR3, the full variable domain is EADIYQTPRYLVIGTGKKITLECSQTMGHDKMYWYQQDPGMELHLIHYSYGVNSTEKGDLSSESTVSRIRTEHFPLTLESARPSHTSQYLCASSDPGLAVTNTGELFFGEGSRLTVL.

This chain uses TRBV3-1 with TRBJ1-5, with D unclear. Deletions cut 4 bases from V and 7 bases from J, with 20 bases between. Looked up from germline, CDR1 is LGHDT and CDR2 is YNNKEL (reference sequence). The CDR3 runs 16 residues. The chain's CDR3 is CASSLHPGVPIQPQHF. In DNA form, the CDR3 reads TGTGCCAGCAGCCTGCACCCGGGAGTTCCTATACAGCCCCAGCATTTT.

The rearrangement links TRBV5-6 to TRBJ1-6, with no clear D. Trimming shortened V by 2 bases and J by 10 bases, and 13 bases separated the two germline ends. The CDR3 length is 14 residues. Germline V gene data show CDR1 as SGHDT and CDR2 as YYEEEE. The CDR3: CASSFDGARSPLHF. The DNA for the CDR3 is TGTGCCAGCAGCTTCGATGGCGCCCGGTCACCCCTCCACTTT.

The V gene is TRBV18, the J gene TRBJ2-7; D is ambiguous. V gave up 2 bases and J gave up 3 bases, with 8 bases separating them. The CDR3 is 13 amino acids. Germline loops: CDR1 KGHSH, CDR2 LQKENI. This CDR3 reads CASSPNDFYEQYF. DNA for the CDR3: TGTGCCAGCTCACCAAACGATTTCTACGAGCAGTACTTC.

The rearrangement links TRBV30 to TRBJ2-5; D is tentatively TRBD1 or TRBD2 (5 bases each). Trimming left V 4 bases short and J 5 bases short, with 17 bases between. From germline, CDR1 is GTSNPN and CDR2 SVGIG (reference sequence). CDR3 size: 14 residues. CDR3: CAWTSGTYVETQYF. The CDR3 DNA follows: TGTGCCTGGACCTCCGGGACCTATGTTGAGACCCAGTACTTC. The variable domain in full, with the rest retrieved from reference TRBV30 and TRBJ2-5, is SQTIHQWPATLVQPVGSPLSLECTVEGTSNPNLYWYRQAAGRGLQLLFYSVGIGQISSEVPQNLSASRPQDRQFILSSKKLLLSDSGFYLCAWTSGTYVETQYFGPGTRLLVL.

V gene TRBV7-2 combines with J gene TRBJ2-1, with 8 nucleotides matching TRBD2. This CDR3 has 16 amino acids. V shed 5 bases and J 3 bases; nucleotides not matched to a gene: 9. From germline, CDR1 is SGHTA and CDR2 FQGNSA. For the CDR3, the DNA is TGTGCCAGCAGCCCCGGGGGGGGTTTCGGCTACAATGAGCAGTTCTTC. Translating gives CASSPGGGFGYNEQFF. Combining the CDR3 with reference TRBV7-2 and TRBJ2-1 gives the whole variable domain GAGVSQSPSNKVTEKGKDVELRCDPISGHTALYWYRQSLGQGLEFLIYFQGNSAPDKSGLPSDRFSAERTGGSVSTLTIQRTQQEDSAVYLCASSPGGGFGYNEQFFGPGTRLTVL.

This clonotype was detected a few times. This sequence joins TRBV2 and TRBJ1-1; D gene uncertain. Trimming left V 3 bases short and J 4 bases short, with 6 bases between. The CDR3 is made up of 12 amino acids. The germline V gene encodes CDR1 SNHLY and CDR2 FYNNEI. CDR3 loop: CASSEFGTEAFF. CDR3 nucleotide sequence: TGTGCCAGCAGTGAGTTTGGCACTGAAGCTTTCTTT.

The chain links TRBV20-1 to TRBJ2-1; the D is unclear. The CDR3 sequence is 13 residues long. In germline, CDR1 is DFQATT, CDR2 SNEGSKA (reference sequence). Deletions cut 0 bases from V and 8 bases from J, with 11 bases between. The CDR3, as DNA: TGCAGTGCTAGAGATATATATAACGATGAGCAGTTCTTC. Its protein is CSARDIYNDEQFF.

This clonotype has just a few counts. Mismatch with germline at one junction end may stem from a read error. The rearrangement uses TRBV29-1 and TRBJ2-3, with TRBD2 matching over 9 bases. Germline assignment: CDR1 SQVTM and CDR2 ANQGSEA. The CDR3 sequence is 11 residues long. CDR3 region: CGGGGTDTQYF. The CDR3 DNA reads as TGTGGCGGGGGGGGCACAGATACGCAGTATTTT.

This clonotype has ten or more counts. The gene calls are TRBV28 and TRBJ2-3, with D possibly TRBD1 on 6 matching bases. The CDR3 has 15 residues. Germline-derived CDR1 and CDR2 are MDHEN and SYDVKM. V lost 5 bases and J 3 bases, leaving 15 bases between the germline ends. CDR3 sequence (DNA): TGTGCCAGCAGTGGACAGCCCAAGGGGACAGATACGCAGTATTTT. Its translation is CASSGQPKGTDTQYF.

This chain uses TRBV12-5 with TRBJ2-2; D uncertain. CDR1 is LGHNT, CDR2 FRNRAP, per germline. Trimming cost V 2 bases and J 5 bases, with 18 bases left between them. The CDR3 has 17 amino acids. DNA for the CDR3: TGTGCTAGTGGTTTGTCTAGTCCACAATACCCAACCGGGGAGCTGTTTTTT. This encodes CASGLSSPQYPTGELFF.

This clonotype was seen a handful of times. The J gene is TRBJ1-5, the V gene TRBV4-2; weak D call: TRBD1 (5 bases). The CDR3 totals 13 residues. The V and J ends lost 3 bases and 6 bases respectively, with 9 bases between them. Germline CDR1 is LGHNA and CDR2 is YNFKEQ. CDR3 nucleotide sequence: TGTGCCAGCAGCCAGAAGGACACTCAGCCCCAGCATTTT. Translating gives CASSQKDTQPQHF.

This clonotype was recorded many times. DNA of the CDR3: TGTGCCAGCAGTTACGATCGCAGACTTGGCACTGAAGCTTTCTTT. It codes for CASSYDRRLGTEAFF. The genes are TRBV6-2 or TRBV6-3 and TRBJ1-1; D call uncertain. This CDR3 comprises 15 residues. V was shortened by 2 bases and J by 4 bases, with 14 bases between the two germline ends. CDR1 and CDR2 from the germline V gene are MNHEY and SVGEGT.

The chain employs TRBV12-3 or TRBV12-4 and TRBJ1-1; TRBD1 agrees at 8 bases. V dropped 6 bases and J dropped 5; count of bases not matched to a gene: 8. The CDR3 contains 14 residues. This CDR3 is CASSSGQGGTEAFF. CDR3 coding DNA: TGTGCCAGCAGCTCCGGACAGGGTGGGACTGAAGCTTTCTTT.

The gene calls are TRBV20-1 and TRBJ2-5; D might be TRBD2 (6 bases). This CDR3 is 13 amino acids long. V was trimmed by 7 bases and J by 4 bases, leaving 16 bases between them. Germline CDR1 DFQATT, CDR2 SNEGSKA (reference sequence). Here the CDR3 reads CSGGGGGTETQYF. In DNA, the CDR3 is TGCAGTGGCGGCGGCGGAGGGACAGAGACCCAGTACTTC.